A single sample gave rise to the 30 T cell receptor beta chains below, sequenced in a study of blood T cell repertoires in COVID-19. Profiling relied on immunoSEQ multiplex PCR, and the TCRdb table lists in-frame clones only, not all of them. The sample has 100,000 to 150,000 clones, 84% seen once. Sequenced material: peripheral blood. These receptors all stem from a man in his fifties or sixties with acute or convalescent COVID-19.

This CDR3 is CSVNRRTGKGQETQYF. CDR3 bases: TGCAGCGTTAATCGTCGGACAGGGAAGGGCCAAGAGACCCAGTACTTC. The gene calls are TRBV29-1 and TRBJ2-5; 8 bases are a match to TRBD1. This CDR3 is 16 amino acids long. J gave up 1 base and V 5 bases, and 12 bases lay outside the gene matches. CDR1 and CDR2 from the germline V gene are SQVTM and ANQGSEA.

This clone was observed a handful of times. This sequence joins TRBV28 and TRBJ1-4, with no clear D. CDR3 length: 13 residues. V was clipped by 7 bases and J by 5 bases, with 11 bases between them. CDR1 and CDR2 from the germline V gene are MDHEN and SYDVKM. In nucleotides, the CDR3 is TGTGCCAGCAAAAGTAACGGGAATGAAAAACTGTTTTTT. Protein sequence: CASKSNGNEKLFF.

V usage is TRBV6-4 and J usage is TRBJ1-5, with D uncertain. This CDR3 comprises 14 residues. The germline V gene encodes CDR1 MRHNA and CDR2 SNTAGT. V was shortened by 6 bases and J by 3 bases, with 12 bases between the two germline ends. This chain's CDR3 is CASSAEADNQPQHF. For the CDR3, the DNA is TGTGCCAGCAGCGCCGAGGCGGACAATCAGCCCCAGCATTTT.

The chain combines TRBV5-5 with TRBJ1-2; D unclear. The CDR3 covers 15 residues. The V gene lost 1 base and the J gene lost 1 base, with 11 bases spanning the gap. Germline CDR1 is SGHKS and CDR2 is YYEKEE (reference sequence). CDR3 nucleotides: TGTGCCAGCAGCTTGTCCCGCAGTAATAACTATGGCTACACCTTC. Its protein is CASSLSRSNNYGYTF.

V gene TRBV5-1 combines with J gene TRBJ2-5; a possible D gene is TRBD1 (5 bases). The V end lost 2 bases, the J end lost 0 bases, and 11 bases lay between the germline ends. The germline V gene encodes CDR1 SGHRS and CDR2 YFSETQ. The CDR3 runs 15 residues. The CDR3 nucleotides read TGCGCCAGCAGCTTAGCAGGGTTGGACCAAGAGACCCAGTACTTC. Translating it yields CASSLAGLDQETQYF.

The rearrangement joins TRBV7-8 to TRBJ2-5, with 9 nucleotides matching TRBD2. V lost 1 base, J lost 3 bases, and 3 bases stayed unmatched. The V gene's germline CDR1 is SGHVS and CDR2 FQNEAQ. This CDR3 is built from 15 residues. The CDR3 DNA is TGTGCCAGCAGCTTAGGACTAGCGGTAGAAGAGACCCAGTACTTC. Encoded protein: CASSLGLAVEETQYF.

This clone was detected only a few times. The chain is built from TRBV9 and TRBJ2-1; 8 positions agree with TRBD2. The germline V gene has CDR1 SGDLS and CDR2 YYNGEE. V was clipped by 0 bases and J by 8 bases; unmatched bases: 1. This CDR3 spans 13 amino acids. The CDR3 sequence is CASSVVAGHEQFF. CDR3 in DNA: TGTGCCAGCAGCGTAGTAGCGGGGCATGAGCAGTTCTTC.

Written as DNA, the CDR3 is TGCGCCAGCAGCTTCGGGACAGGGGACTATGGCTACACCTTC. Translating gives CASSFGTGDYGYTF. The genes are TRBV5-1 and TRBJ1-2; 10 bases agree with TRBD1. The CDR3 is 14 residues long. The germline CDR1 and CDR2 sequences are SGHRS and YFSETQ. The V and J ends lost 2 bases and 3 bases, in that order; junction bases with no gene match: 1.

The rearrangement uses TRBV19 and TRBJ1-5, with unresolved D. The germline gives CDR1 LNHDA, CDR2 SQIVND (reference sequence). Deletions cut 3 bases from V and 1 base from J, with 13 bases between. The CDR3 has 16 residues. CDR3 DNA: TGTGCCAGTAGTATCGGGGAAACCAGGAGCAATCAGCCCCAGCATTTT. As protein: CASSIGETRSNQPQHF.

The gene calls are TRBV6-5 and TRBJ2-7, with 13 bases lining up with TRBD2. From germline, CDR1 is MNHEY and CDR2 SVGAGI. The V gene end was trimmed by 5 bases and the J gene end by 5 bases; junction bases not matched to a gene: 6. This CDR3 is built from 15 residues. CDR3 residues: CASSQTSGRADEQYF. The CDR3 DNA follows: TGTGCCAGCAGTCAAACTAGCGGGAGGGCCGACGAGCAGTACTTC.

This clone was detected a few times. The gene calls are TRBV11-1 and TRBJ2-3; 7 bases are shared with TRBD2. The ends lost 5 bases at V and 4 bases at J; junction bases unmatched: 9. Looked up from germline, CDR1 is SGHAT and CDR2 is FQDESV (reference sequence). CDR3 size: 15 residues. This chain's CDR3 is CASSTRAGAADTQYF. The CDR3 DNA is TGTGCCAGCAGCACACGTGCGGGAGCAGCAGATACGCAGTATTTT.

This clone was detected many times. The chain couples TRBV20-1 to TRBJ2-7, with TRBD1 as a possible D gene (5 bases). Germline-derived CDR1 and CDR2 are DFQATT and SNEGSKA (reference sequence). CDR3 size: 10 residues. The CDR3 here is CQGSSYEQYF. CDR3 in DNA: TGCCAGGGATCGTCCTACGAGCAGTACTTC.

The chain recombines TRBV7-9 with TRBJ1-4; D remains ambiguous. CDR3 length: 15 amino acids. Germline loops: CDR1 SEHNR, CDR2 FQNEAQ (reference sequence). V was cut by 1 base and J by 7 bases, with 13 bases left in between. The CDR3 DNA sequence: TGTGCCAGCAGCTTAGGCGAGGGCTTCGGTGAAAAACTGTTTTTT. Amino acids: CASSLGEGFGEKLFF.

V and J are TRBV18 and TRBJ1-1; D is perhaps TRBD1 (5 bases). CDR1 KGHSH and CDR2 LQKENI come from the germline V gene. The CDR3 spans 15 residues. With 6 bases removed from V and 4 bases from J, the gap between germline ends came to 18 bases. The CDR3 DNA sequence: TGTGCCAGCTCCCCGGGGGGAGGCGATGCCACTGAAGCTTTCTTT. It yields the protein CASSPGGGDATEAFF.

This clone has just one count. J is TRBJ2-7 and V is TRBV5-1; 9 nucleotides align to TRBD2. From germline, CDR1 is SGHRS and CDR2 YFSETQ. The length of the CDR3 is 14 residues. V dropped 2 bases and J dropped 9; count of bases not matched to a gene: 9. CDR3: CASSLSGGMEAQYF. DNA of the CDR3: TGCGCCAGCAGCTTAAGCGGGGGGATGGAAGCGCAGTACTTC. The variable domain in full, completed from reference TRBV5-1 and TRBJ2-7, reads KAGVTQTPRYLIKTRGQQVTLSCSPISGHRSVSWYQQTPGQGLQFLFEYFSETQRNKGNFPGRFSGRQFSNSRSEMNVSTLELGDSALYLCASSLSGGMEAQYFGPGTRLTVT.

V gene TRBV19 combines with J gene TRBJ2-5, with D possibly TRBD2 on 5 matching bases. The germline V and J ends were trimmed by 1 base and 0 bases, with 9 bases remaining between them. CDR3 length: 15 amino acids. Germline V gives CDR1 LNHDA, CDR2 SQIVND (reference sequence). The CDR3 DNA reads TGTGCCAGTAGTATAGGATACGGGAACCAAGAGACCCAGTACTTC. It encodes CASSIGYGNQETQYF.

V gene TRBV5-6 combines with J gene TRBJ1-5, with D perhaps TRBD1 (5 bases). Germline V CDR1 and CDR2: SGHDT, YYEEEE. CDR3 length: 16 residues. The V end lost 4 bases, the J end lost 0 bases, and 14 bases lay between the germline ends. The CDR3: CASSPGGGYSNQPQHF. DNA of the CDR3: TGTGCCAGCAGCCCCGGGGGGGGGTATAGCAATCAGCCCCAGCATTTT.

The J gene is TRBJ2-3, the V gene TRBV14; 10 bases map to TRBD2. V dropped 2 bases and J dropped 2; count of bases not matched to a gene: 1. The CDR3 totals 15 residues. Germline lookup yields CDR1 SGHDN and CDR2 FVKESK. The chain's CDR3 is CASSQLAGATDTQYF. In DNA form, the CDR3 reads TGTGCCAGCAGCCAACTAGCGGGAGCCACAGATACGCAGTATTTT.

The chain carries TRBV4-2 and TRBJ2-7; the D gene is possibly TRBD1 (5 bases). V was clipped by 1 base and J by 4 bases, with 8 bases between them. The CDR3 loop spans 13 amino acids. Germline lookup yields CDR1 LGHNA and CDR2 YNFKEQ. The CDR3 nucleotides are TGTGCCAGCAGCCAAGCAGGGAATTACGAGCAGTACTTC. Translation gives CASSQAGNYEQYF.

This clone has just one count. The rearrangement joins TRBV29-1 to TRBJ1-1; tentatively, D is TRBD1 (5 bases). CDR3 size: 14 residues. The V end was cut by 6 bases, the J end by 1 base, with 15 bases between. Per the germline V gene, CDR1 is SQVTM and CDR2 is ANQGSEA. The CDR3 DNA is TGCAGCGTCGGAAAAAGGGGAACGAACACTGAAGCTTTCTTT. Its protein product is CSVGKRGTNTEAFF.

This chain uses TRBV29-1 with TRBJ2-7, with 10 positions matching TRBD2. The CDR3 covers 15 residues. Germline trimming cut 4 bases from V and 0 bases from J; bases unmatched to any gene: 6. Germline CDR1 is SQVTM and CDR2 is ANQGSEA. The DNA of the CDR3 is TGCAGCGTTGTTAGGACTAGCGGCAGCTCCTACGAGCAGTACTTC. Protein product: CSVVRTSGSSYEQYF.

The CDR3 protein is CASSLGLAVYNEQFF. The CDR3 DNA follows: TGCGCCAGCAGCCTTGGACTAGCGGTCTACAATGAGCAGTTCTTC. This chain joins TRBV4-1 and TRBJ2-1, with 10 bases aligning to TRBD2. Trimming at V came to 4 bases and at J to 3 bases, leaving 3 bases not matched to a gene. This CDR3 is built from 15 residues. Germline-derived CDR1 and CDR2 are MGHRA and YSYEKL.

The genes are TRBV27 and TRBJ2-1, with 8 bases identical to TRBD1. This CDR3 contains 14 residues. Germline CDR1 is MNHEY and CDR2 is SMNVEV (reference sequence). The V segment lost 10 bases and the J segment 5 bases; nucleotides outside the gene matches: 10. The CDR3 DNA follows: TGTGCCACCAAACCCGGGACAGGACACAATGAGCAGTTCTTC. Translation gives CATKPGTGHNEQFF.

The CDR3 here is CASSPNGYEQYF. DNA of the CDR3: TGTGCCAGCTCACCCAACGGCTACGAGCAGTACTTC. The gene calls are TRBV18 and TRBJ2-7; D uncertain. The CDR3 has 12 residues. Germline V lookup: CDR1 KGHSH, CDR2 LQKENI. V shed 3 bases and J shed 3 bases, with 6 bases lying between them.

This chain's CDR3 is CASSQVIRETQYF. The CDR3 bases are TGTGCCAGCAGCCAAGTGATCAGAGAGACCCAGTACTTC. The rearrangement links TRBV3-1 (or the pseudogene TRBV3-2) to TRBJ2-5; no definite D call. V lost 1 base to trimming and J lost 4 bases, with 7 bases between them. This CDR3 has 13 residues. The germline V gene has CDR1 LGHDT and CDR2 YNNKEL (reference sequence).

This clone has more than one count but fewer than ten. The chain uses TRBV10-1 and TRBJ1-5; D possibly corresponds to TRBD1 (6 bases). CDR1 is WNHNN, CDR2 SYGVQD, per germline (reference sequence). CDR3 length: 13 amino acids. The V and J ends lost 6 bases and 5 bases respectively, with 11 bases between them. The CDR3 DNA follows: TGCGCCAGCAGCACCGGGACACATCAGCCCCAGCATTTT. Translation gives CASSTGTHQPQHF.

The genes are TRBV6-5 and TRBJ2-3; TRBD2 matches at 9 bases. V dropped 7 bases and J dropped 4; count of bases not matched to a gene: 9. CDR3 length equals 15 residues. CDR1 MNHEY and CDR2 SVGAGI come from the germline V gene. The CDR3 reads CASTPLGGGADTQYF. The CDR3 DNA is TGTGCCAGCACCCCTCTGGGCGGGGGGGCAGATACGCAGTATTTT.

V gene TRBV5-1 combines with J gene TRBJ1-6, with a tentative D call TRBD1 (5 bases). Trimming shortened V by 4 bases and J by 9 bases, and 17 bases separated the two germline ends. This CDR3 is built from 15 residues. Germline V gene lookup returns CDR1 SGHRS and CDR2 YFSETQ. CDR3 bases: TGCGCCAGCAGCCCGTTAGGGGCGGATGGTTCACCCCTCCACTTT. It encodes CASSPLGADGSPLHF.

This chain joins TRBV5-4 and TRBJ2-3; perhaps TRBD2 as D (5 bases). Germline lookup yields CDR1 SGHNT and CDR2 YYREEE (reference sequence). V was shortened by 0 bases and J by 2 bases, with 16 bases between the two germline ends. This CDR3 has 17 amino acids. CDR3 bases: TGTGCCAGCAGCTTGGGAGAGCCCGGGATACTCACAGATACGCAGTATTTT. Encoded protein: CASSLGEPGILTDTQYF.

This clone was found a few times. This same CDR3 is encoded by further DNA sequences in the sample. The rearrangement joins TRBV7-2 to TRBJ2-2, with 7 positions matching TRBD2. Germline CDR1 reads SGHTA; CDR2 reads FQGNSA. Losses at the gene ends were 5 bases for V and 3 bases for J; bases not matched to a gene: 12. The CDR3 runs 17 residues. CDR3 residues: CASSPLGGGPDTGELFF. The CDR3, as DNA: TGTGCCAGCAGCCCCCTTGGGGGAGGGCCGGACACCGGGGAGCTGTTTTTT. Looking up the rest from reference TRBV7-2 and TRBJ2-2 gives the full variable domain: GAGVSQSPSNKVTEKGKDVELRCDPISGHTALYWYRQSLGQGLEFLIYFQGNSAPDKSGLPSDRFSAERTGGSVSTLTIQRTQQEDSAVYLCASSPLGGGPDTGELFFGEGSRLTVL.